Sequencing of this T cell receptor beta chain was carried out in a study of T cell responses to AZD1222 COVID-19 vaccine. Study-level points and caveats: CD4 TCRs linked to vaccination spanned spike, dominating at 160-218 and 743-854.

The data were produced by immunoSEQ multiplex PCR, yet TCRdb's version contains in-frame clones alone and is incomplete. Here the sample spans approximately 100,000 clones, just over 90% being singletons. In regard to this clone: Its antigen is unknown.

V gave up 5 bases and J gave up 5 bases; unmatched junction bases: 4. The CDR3 extends over 14 amino acids. In germline, CDR1 is SEHNR, CDR2 FQNEAQ (reference sequence). This TCR was recovered from an adult in good health. The specimen comprised peripheral blood, sampled on day 0 of AZD1222 vaccination. This chain connects TRBV7-9 to TRBJ1-2; TRBD1 matches at 11 bases. Here the CDR3 DNA reads TGTGCCAGCAGCACCCGGGACAGGGGGTATGGCTACACCTTC. It is translated as CASSTRDRGYGYTF.